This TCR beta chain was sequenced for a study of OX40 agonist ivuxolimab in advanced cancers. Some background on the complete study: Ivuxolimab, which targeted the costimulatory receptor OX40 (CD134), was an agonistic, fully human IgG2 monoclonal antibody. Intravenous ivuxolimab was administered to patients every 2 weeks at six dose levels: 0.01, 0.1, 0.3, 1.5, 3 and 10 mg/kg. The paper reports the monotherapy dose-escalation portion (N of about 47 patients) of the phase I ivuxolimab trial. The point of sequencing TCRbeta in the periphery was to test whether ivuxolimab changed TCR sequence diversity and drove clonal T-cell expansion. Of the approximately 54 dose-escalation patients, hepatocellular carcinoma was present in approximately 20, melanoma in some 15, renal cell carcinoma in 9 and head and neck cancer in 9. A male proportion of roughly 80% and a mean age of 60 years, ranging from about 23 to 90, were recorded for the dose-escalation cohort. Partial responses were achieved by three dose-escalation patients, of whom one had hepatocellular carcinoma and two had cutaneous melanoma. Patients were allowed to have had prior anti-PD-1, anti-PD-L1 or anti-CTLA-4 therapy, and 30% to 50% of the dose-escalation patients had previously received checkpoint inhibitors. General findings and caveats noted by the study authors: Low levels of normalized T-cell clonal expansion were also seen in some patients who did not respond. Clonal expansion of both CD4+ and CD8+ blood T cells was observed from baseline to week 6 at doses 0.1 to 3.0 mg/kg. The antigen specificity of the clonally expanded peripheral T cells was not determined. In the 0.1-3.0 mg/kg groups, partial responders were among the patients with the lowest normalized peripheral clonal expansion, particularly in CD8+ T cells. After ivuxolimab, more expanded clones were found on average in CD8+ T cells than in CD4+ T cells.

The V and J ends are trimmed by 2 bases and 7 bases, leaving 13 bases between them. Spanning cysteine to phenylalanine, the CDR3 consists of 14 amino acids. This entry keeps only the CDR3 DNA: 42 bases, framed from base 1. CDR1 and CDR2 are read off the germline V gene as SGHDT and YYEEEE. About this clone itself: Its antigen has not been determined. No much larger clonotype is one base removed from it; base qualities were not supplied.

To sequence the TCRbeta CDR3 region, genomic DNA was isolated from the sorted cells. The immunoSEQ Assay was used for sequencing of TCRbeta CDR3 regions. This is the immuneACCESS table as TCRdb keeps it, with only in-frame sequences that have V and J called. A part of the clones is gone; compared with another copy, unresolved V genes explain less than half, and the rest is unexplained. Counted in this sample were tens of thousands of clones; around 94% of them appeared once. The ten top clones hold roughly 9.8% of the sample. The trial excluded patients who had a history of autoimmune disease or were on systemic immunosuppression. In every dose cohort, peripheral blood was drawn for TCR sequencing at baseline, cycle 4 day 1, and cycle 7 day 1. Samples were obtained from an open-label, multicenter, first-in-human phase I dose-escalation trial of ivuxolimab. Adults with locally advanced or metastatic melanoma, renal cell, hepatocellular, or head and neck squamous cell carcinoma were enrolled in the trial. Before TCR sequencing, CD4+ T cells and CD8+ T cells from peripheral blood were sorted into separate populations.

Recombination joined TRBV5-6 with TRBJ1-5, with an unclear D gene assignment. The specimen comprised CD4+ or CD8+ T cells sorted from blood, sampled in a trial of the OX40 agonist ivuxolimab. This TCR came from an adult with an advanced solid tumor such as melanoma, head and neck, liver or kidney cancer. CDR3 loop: CASSFRAGIQPQHF. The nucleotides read TGTGCCAGCAGCTTTCGAGCGGGGATCCAGCCCCAGCATTTT.